These 25 T cell receptor beta chains originate from one sample sequenced in a study of molecular identifiers for immune sequencing clone quantification. TCRdb re-called the PCR reads with MiXCR, one entry per CDR3 protein. This sample has 300,000 to 350,000 distinct CDR3 sequences, with over 20% found just once. The sequenced sample consisted of naive CD8+ T cells from blood, with Jurkat cell RNA spiked in. The sample's subset: FACS-sorted CD8+CD4-CCR7+CD45RA+ naive T cells. Receptor source: a human donor in good health. Some libraries in this study had Jurkat cell RNA spiked in.

On this clonotype: This may come from a read error, since a much larger clone is one base off. The V call is TRBV5-1, the J call TRBJ2-7, with D perhaps being TRBD1 or TRBD2 (6 bases each). CDR3 length: 15 residues. The germline V gene encodes CDR1 SGHRS and CDR2 YFSETQ. V shed 0 bases and J shed 3 bases, with 13 bases lying between them. The CDR3 loop reads CASSLAGGGGYEQYF. CDR3 in DNA: TGCGCCAGCAGCTTGGCTGGCGGAGGGGGCTACGAGCAGTACTTC.

As for this clonotype: Germline and junction disagree at one end, which may indicate a read error. This chain links TRBV27 with TRBJ1-1, with 7 nucleotides matching TRBD1. CDR3 length: 13 amino acids. CDR1 is MNHEY, CDR2 SMNVEV, per germline (reference sequence). The CDR3: CVSSLGGGARAFF. CDR3 in DNA: TGTGTCAGCAGTTTAGGAGGGGGCGCCCGGGCTTTCTTT.

This clonotype was picked up many times. This chain links TRBV4-3 with TRBJ2-3; D is ambiguous. The V and J ends lost 2 bases and 5 bases respectively, with 14 bases between them. CDR3 length equals 15 residues. Germline CDR1 reads LGHNA; CDR2 reads YSLEER. CDR3 in DNA: TGCGCCAGCAGCCAATCTTGGTCGTCCCGAGATACGCAGTATTTT. Protein product: CASSQSWSSRDTQYF.

As to this clonotype: It may be a read error: a sequence one base away is much more abundant. This chain joins TRBV9 and TRBJ2-7; 8 bases map to TRBD1. CDR1 and CDR2 from the germline V gene are SGDLS and YYNGEE. The trim removed 4 bases at V and 1 base at J, leaving 10 bases unmatched. This CDR3 has 16 amino acids. The CDR3 sequence is CASSPTWGTGSYEQYF. The CDR3 DNA is TGTGCCAGCAGCCCCACCTGGGGGACAGGTTCCTACGAGCAGTACTTC.

As concerns this clonotype: Possible read error: a much larger clone is one base away. This rearrangement joins TRBV7-2 to TRBJ2-2; 7 bases map to TRBD2. Germline V gives CDR1 SGHTA, CDR2 FQGNSA. The CDR3 contains 18 residues. After removal of 6 bases from V and 0 bases from J, the junction contained 13 bases not matched to a gene. The CDR3 DNA is TGTGCCAGCAGTCATGGACCAGCGGGGTTCGCGAACACCGGGGAGCTGTTTTTT. Translation gives CASSHGPAGFANTGELFF.

This clonotype was seen at least ten times. The genes are TRBV20-1 and TRBJ2-2; D perhaps matches TRBD2 (6 bases). The ends were cut back, 6 bases at V and 4 bases at J, with 21 bases in the middle. Germline values: CDR1 DFQATT, CDR2 SNEGSKA (reference sequence). The CDR3 is made up of 16 amino acids. CDR3 region: CSATGGGLTVTGELFF. CDR3 nucleotides: TGCAGTGCGACCGGGGGAGGACTCACGGTCACCGGGGAGCTGTTTTTT.

This clonotype came up many times. The chain uses TRBV28 and TRBJ2-5; 10 nucleotides match TRBD2. CDR3 length: 16 amino acids. V trimming: 5 bases; J trimming: 1 base; junction bases outside the gene matches: 7. Germline V gives CDR1 MDHEN, CDR2 SYDVKM. CDR3 sequence reads: CASSRGLALGQETQYF. The CDR3 nucleotides read TGTGCCAGCAGTCGGGGACTAGCGTTGGGCCAAGAGACCCAGTACTTC.

A note on this clonotype: This may be a read error, as it is one base from a much larger clone. The V call is TRBV30, the J call TRBJ1-2, with no clear D. The germline gives CDR1 GTSNPN, CDR2 SVGIG (reference sequence). The CDR3 totals 12 residues. V was trimmed by 5 bases and J by 1 base, leaving 8 bases between them. For the CDR3, the DNA is TGTGCCTGGGGTTGGAGTAACTATGGCTACACCTTC. Encoded protein: CAWGWSNYGYTF.

The rearrangement uses TRBV5-8 and TRBJ2-7, with 7 positions matching TRBD1. Germline CDR1 is SGHTS and CDR2 is YDEGEE. The CDR3 has 14 amino acids. V trimming: 5 bases; J trimming: 3 bases; junction bases outside the gene matches: 8. DNA of the CDR3: TGTGCCAGCAGTATATTACAGGGGAACTACGAGCAGTACTTC. Residues: CASSILQGNYEQYF.

This clonotype was observed at least ten times. The chain has TRBV7-9 and TRBJ2-5, with 7 bases identical to TRBD2. The junction had 5 bases not matched to a gene; V was cut back by 5 bases and J by 5 bases. The CDR3 contains 13 residues. Germline CDR1 SEHNR, CDR2 FQNEAQ (reference sequence). In DNA, the CDR3 is TGTGCCAGCAGCCACTCCGGGGGGGAGACCCAGTACTTC. Residues: CASSHSGGETQYF.

This chain joins TRBV7-9 and TRBJ2-3; D not resolved. V was clipped by 1 base and J by 2 bases, with 13 bases between them. The CDR3 runs 16 residues. Germline CDR1 reads SEHNR; CDR2 reads FQNEAQ (reference sequence). The CDR3 DNA reads as TGTGCCAGCAGCTTAGATCCGGATTTCCCCACAGATACGCAGTATTTT. Translated: CASSLDPDFPTDTQYF.

In this sample, this clonotype turned up a few times. V gene TRBV20-1 combines with J gene TRBJ2-2; D is uncertain. Trimming cost V 2 bases and J 0 bases, with 22 bases left between them. The CDR3 runs to 19 residues. Per germline, CDR1 DFQATT and CDR2 SNEGSKA (reference sequence). DNA of the CDR3: TGCAGTGCTAGAATCAAGGTTTTTCCTTACCCCGCGAACACCGGGGAGCTGTTTTTT. Translation: CSARIKVFPYPANTGELFF.

The sample holds many counts of this clonotype. This rearrangement joins TRBV18 to TRBJ2-7; D possibly corresponds to TRBD2 (6 bases). Deletions cut 0 bases from V and 4 bases from J, with 10 bases between. CDR3 length: 14 residues. Germline values: CDR1 KGHSH, CDR2 LQKENI. Here the CDR3 reads CASSPPEAGYEQYF. Written as DNA, the CDR3 is TGTGCCAGCTCACCACCGGAGGCGGGGTACGAGCAGTACTTC.

This clonotype was seen ten or more times. The CDR3 region is CASSSDIGSYNEQFF. The CDR3 nucleotides read TGCGCCAGCAGCTCGGACATTGGGAGCTACAATGAGCAGTTCTTC. This rearrangement joins TRBV5-1 to TRBJ2-1; D assignment may be TRBD1 or TRBD2 (5 bases each). The germline V and J ends were trimmed by 3 bases and 3 bases, with 13 bases remaining between them. CDR3 length: 15 residues. Germline loops: CDR1 SGHRS, CDR2 YFSETQ.

This clonotype was found many times. The genes are TRBV29-1 and TRBJ1-1, with a weak D call TRBD1 (5 bases). V gave up 7 bases and J gave up 4 bases, with 25 bases separating them. The germline V gene has CDR1 SQVTM and CDR2 ANQGSEA. The CDR3 covers 16 residues. CDR3 residues: CSAGTISGVRGTEAFF. The DNA of the CDR3 is TGCAGCGCCGGGACCATCAGTGGGGTAAGAGGCACTGAAGCTTTCTTT.

This clonotype was seen at least ten times. This rearrangement joins TRBV28 to TRBJ2-1; 8 positions match TRBD1. Losses at the gene ends were 4 bases for V and 5 bases for J; bases not matched to a gene: 7. CDR1 is MDHEN and CDR2 is SYDVKM in the germline V gene. The CDR3 runs to 15 residues. The CDR3 reads CASSSWTGFDNEQFF. The CDR3 DNA reads TGTGCCAGCAGTTCCTGGACAGGGTTTGACAATGAGCAGTTCTTC.

This clonotype was seen more than once but under ten times. This sequence joins TRBV12-3 or TRBV12-4 and TRBJ2-3; D perhaps matches TRBD2 (5 bases). Trimming took 6 bases from V and 2 from J, leaving 9 bases between them. This CDR3 is built from 13 residues. CDR3 amino acids: CASSPGITDTQYF. The CDR3 DNA sequence: TGTGCCAGCAGCCCGGGGATCACAGATACGCAGTATTTT.

This clonotype was found a few times. V is TRBV28 and J is TRBJ1-2, with D unresolved. CDR3 length equals 13 residues. Germline V gene sequence: CDR1 MDHEN, CDR2 SYDVKM. With 10 bases removed from V and 2 bases from J, the gap between germline ends came to 14 bases. The CDR3 region has the DNA TGTGCCATCCGACCCAGTCTAAACTATGGCTACACCTTC. The encoded protein is CAIRPSLNYGYTF.

The chain joins TRBV27 to TRBJ2-5; 7 nucleotides agree with TRBD1. After removal of 5 bases from V and 0 bases from J, the junction contained 3 bases not matched to a gene. The CDR3 consists of 14 residues. CDR1 is MNHEY, CDR2 SMNVEV, per germline (reference sequence). CDR3 sequence: CASSRDSYQETQYF. The CDR3 DNA reads TGTGCCAGCAGTCGGGACAGCTACCAAGAGACCCAGTACTTC.

Details on this clonotype: Possible read error: a much larger clone is one base away. This chain joins TRBV7-9 and TRBJ2-3; perhaps TRBD2 as D (5 bases). Trimming stripped 5 bases from V and 4 bases from J, with 16 bases between. Germline V gene lookup returns CDR1 SEHNR and CDR2 FQNEAQ (reference sequence). The CDR3 runs to 15 residues. The CDR3 DNA follows: TGTGCCAGCAGCACGTTTCCCGGGAACGCAGATACGCAGTATTTT. It is translated as CASSTFPGNADTQYF.

This clonotype was seen many times. CDR3 DNA: TGTGCCAGCAGTTACAAAGGCAGGGAAAATTCACCCCTCCACTTT. Its translation is CASSYKGRENSPLHF. This sequence joins TRBV6-2 or TRBV6-3 and TRBJ1-6, with D possibly matching TRBD1 (5 bases). V gave up 2 bases and J gave up 7 bases, with 12 bases separating them. The CDR3 has 15 amino acids. In germline, CDR1 is MNHEY, CDR2 SVGEGT.

This clonotype showed up many times. The chain employs TRBV5-4 and TRBJ2-3; TRBD1 agrees at 7 bases. The ends lost 4 bases at V and 1 base at J; junction bases unmatched: 6. Germline loops: CDR1 SGHNT, CDR2 YYREEE (reference sequence). The CDR3 is 15 residues long. The CDR3 loop is CASSPRQGGTDTQYF. The CDR3 region has the DNA TGTGCCAGCAGCCCCCGACAGGGCGGCACAGATACGCAGTATTTT.

This clonotype was seen many times. The chain recombines TRBV29-1 with TRBJ2-3; the D call may be TRBD1 or TRBD2 (5 bases each). V was cut by 4 bases and J by 2 bases, with 13 bases left in between. CDR1 is SQVTM, CDR2 ANQGSEA, per germline. There are 14 residues in the CDR3. The CDR3 protein is CSVVSLGPTDTQYF. In nucleotides, the CDR3 is TGCAGCGTTGTGTCTCTGGGACCCACAGATACGCAGTATTTT.

In regard to this clonotype: Just one base apart from a much larger clone, this may be a read error. The chain combines TRBV23-1 with TRBJ1-5; the match to TRBD1 covers 7 bases. TRBV23-1 is noted as an ORF with a role that remains uncertain. CDR3 length: 16 amino acids. Losses at the gene ends were 8 bases for V and 0 bases for J; bases not matched to a gene: 10. The CDR3 here is CASGRGQNYSNQPQHF. CDR3 bases: TGCGCCAGCGGCCGGGGACAGAATTATAGCAATCAGCCCCAGCATTTT.

About this clonotype itself: This may be a read error, as it is one base from a much larger clone. V usage is TRBV29-1 and J usage is TRBJ2-3, with D possibly TRBD2 on 5 matching bases. CDR1 is SQVTM and CDR2 is ANQGSEA in the germline V gene. The V and J ends lost 6 bases and 4 bases respectively, with 20 bases between them. The CDR3 consists of 15 residues. CDR3 amino acids: CSVAGLAGFPDTQYF. DNA of the CDR3: TGCAGCGTCGCGGGTCTGGCAGGTTTCCCAGATACGCAGTATTTT.